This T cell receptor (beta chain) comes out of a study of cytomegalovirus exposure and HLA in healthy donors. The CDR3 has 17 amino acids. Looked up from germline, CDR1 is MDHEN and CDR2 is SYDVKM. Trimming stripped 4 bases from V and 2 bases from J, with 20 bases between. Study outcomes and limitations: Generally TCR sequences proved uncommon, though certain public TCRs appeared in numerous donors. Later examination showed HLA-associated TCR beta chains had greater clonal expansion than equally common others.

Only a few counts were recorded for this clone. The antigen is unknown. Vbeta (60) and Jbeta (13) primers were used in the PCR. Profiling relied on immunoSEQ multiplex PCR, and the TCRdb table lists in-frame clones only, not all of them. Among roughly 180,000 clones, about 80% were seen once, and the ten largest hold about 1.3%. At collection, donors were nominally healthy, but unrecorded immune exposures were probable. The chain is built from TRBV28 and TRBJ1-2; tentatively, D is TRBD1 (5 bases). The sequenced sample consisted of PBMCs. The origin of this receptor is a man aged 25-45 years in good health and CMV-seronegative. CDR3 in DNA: TGTGCCAGCAGTTCCGCCCCAGACAGTGAGGTCAACTATGGCTACACCTTC. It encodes CASSSAPDSEVNYGYTF.